The 12 T cell receptor beta chains below come from one sample, sequenced in a study of cytotoxic CD8 clonotypes in ibrutinib-treated CLL. Sequencing used immunoSEQ multiplex PCR; TCRdb keeps in-frame clones, though not all of them. This table has over 95,000 clones, roughly 57% appearing once. Sequenced material: PBMCs, taken after 24 months of ibrutinib treatment. The receptors here all came from a human donor with chronic lymphocytic leukemia.

This clone was observed a handful of times. V is TRBV4-2 and J is TRBJ2-7, with a tentative D call TRBD1 (6 bases). Trimming pared 4 bases from V and 4 bases from J, leaving 8 bases between. Germline CDR1 and CDR2: LGHNA and YNFKEQ. CDR3 length: 12 amino acids. The CDR3 spells CASSLQGYEQYF. In nucleotides, the CDR3 is TGTGCCAGCAGCCTGCAGGGGTACGAGCAGTACTTC.

J is TRBJ2-3 and V is TRBV29-1; the match to TRBD1 covers 7 bases. The J segment lost 2 bases and the V segment lost 6 bases, leaving 11 bases of the junction unmatched. The CDR3 runs 15 residues. Germline CDR1 and CDR2: SQVTM and ANQGSEA. The CDR3 spells CSVGTPGQFTDTQYF. In DNA form, the CDR3 reads TGCAGCGTCGGTACTCCGGGACAGTTCACAGATACGCAGTATTTT.

This clone appeared a single time. CDR3 protein: CASSLSGNNSPLHF. The CDR3 bases are TGTGCCAGCAGTTTATCAGGGAATAATTCACCCCTCCACTTT. The rearrangement links TRBV6-5 to TRBJ1-6; maybe TRBD1 (5 bases). Trimming took off 4 bases at V and 5 bases at J, with 9 bases between the two ends. Germline V gives CDR1 MNHEY, CDR2 SVGAGI. The CDR3 loop spans 14 amino acids.

This clone was observed a handful of times. The J gene is TRBJ1-3, the V gene TRBV30; D is ambiguous. Trimming took off 4 bases at V and 5 bases at J, with 6 bases between the two ends. The germline gives CDR1 GTSNPN, CDR2 SVGIG (reference sequence). There are 11 residues in the CDR3. As DNA, the CDR3 is TGTGCCTGGACATCCCGAAACACCATATATTTT. This gives the protein CAWTSRNTIYF.

The rearrangement joins TRBV7-2 to TRBJ2-7, with TRBD2 matching 8 bases. V trimming: 2 bases; J trimming: 6 bases; junction bases outside the gene matches: 12. Looked up from germline, CDR1 is SGHTA and CDR2 is FQGNSA. The CDR3 is 16 amino acids. The CDR3 DNA reads TGTGCCAGCAGCTTAAGCGTAAGCGGGGGCCTCCGCGAGCAGTACTTC. It encodes CASSLSVSGGLREQYF.

The V and J genes are TRBV5-1 and TRBJ2-3; 9 bases agree with TRBD2. CDR1 is SGHRS and CDR2 is YFSETQ in the germline V gene. There are 19 residues in the CDR3. V trimming: 0 bases; J trimming: 0 bases; junction bases outside the gene matches: 11. This CDR3 reads CASSLAGTSRFASTDTQYF. CDR3 DNA sequence: TGCGCCAGCAGCTTGGCCGGGACTAGCAGGTTCGCTAGCACAGATACGCAGTATTTT.

The DNA of the CDR3 is TGTGCCAGCAGTTATCAAGCGGGGGGCACAGATACGCAGTATTTT. Protein sequence: CASSYQAGGTDTQYF. The J gene is TRBJ2-3, the V gene TRBV6-5; 8 bases agree with TRBD2. The CDR3 has 15 amino acids. CDR1 MNHEY and CDR2 SVGAGI come from the germline V gene. V was clipped by 3 bases and J by 1 base; unmatched bases: 3.

This rearrangement joins TRBV9 to TRBJ2-3; D unclear. Germline CDR1 is SGDLS and CDR2 is YYNGEE. The CDR3 sequence is 13 residues long. The V and J ends lost 0 bases and 5 bases respectively, with 7 bases between them. CDR3 sequence reads: CASSVVIQDTQYF. The DNA of the CDR3 is TGTGCCAGCAGCGTAGTTATCCAAGATACGCAGTATTTT.

The chain employs TRBV30 and TRBJ2-5, with D possibly being TRBD2 (5 bases). Germline CDR1 GTSNPN, CDR2 SVGIG (reference sequence). V was cut by 0 bases and J by 2 bases, with 13 bases left in between. The CDR3 sequence is 15 residues long. CDR3 residues: CAWSVAVSLQETQYF. In nucleotides, the CDR3 is TGTGCCTGGAGTGTAGCGGTTTCCCTACAAGAGACCCAGTACTTC.

The genes are TRBV27 and TRBJ1-5; 7 bases fit TRBD1. CDR3 length: 13 residues. In germline, CDR1 is MNHEY, CDR2 SMNVEV (reference sequence). V shed 5 bases, J shed 8 bases, and the junction held 6 bases outside the gene matches. The CDR3 bases are TGTGCCAGCAGTACAGGGGCGGCGGAGCCCCAGCATTTT. Its protein product is CASSTGAAEPQHF.

This chain connects TRBV6-5 to TRBJ2-7, with D maybe TRBD1 (6 bases). The CDR3 loop spans 16 amino acids. V lost 2 bases to trimming and J lost 3 bases, with 17 bases between them. Germline CDR1 reads MNHEY; CDR2 reads SVGAGI. For the CDR3, the DNA is TGTGCCAGCAGTTACGCAGGGGTTTCTACTGTCTACGAGCAGTACTTC. Protein product: CASSYAGVSTVYEQYF.

This rearrangement joins TRBV20-1 to TRBJ1-2; D is unclear. The CDR3 contains 11 residues. Per germline, CDR1 DFQATT and CDR2 SNEGSKA (reference sequence). V was trimmed by 3 bases and J by 8 bases, leaving 10 bases between them. The CDR3 protein is CSASPDTGYTF. CDR3 nucleotide sequence: TGCAGTGCTAGCCCAGATACCGGCTACACCTTC.